The 20 T cell receptor beta chains below come from one sample, sequenced in a study of Ad26.COV2.S vaccination and SARS-CoV-2 variants. Described treatment: approximately 18 received Ad26.COV2.S at low or high dose, single or two shots; five or six received placebo; per-sample allocation not given. All samples were drawn on day 63, counting from the first vaccine or placebo injection. Using immunoSEQ multiplex PCR, the repertoire was profiled, and TCRdb retains in-frame clones only, with some absent. The sample shows 300,000 to 500,000 clones, roughly nine tenths of them seen only once. The source material was peripheral blood, sampled in a trial of Ad26.COV2.S vaccine versus placebo. These receptors all come from a person between 18 and 59 years old who received the Ad26.COV2.S COVID-19 vaccine or a placebo.

The V gene is TRBV4-3, the J gene TRBJ1-2; D unresolved. The V gene lost 0 bases and the J gene lost 6 bases, with 17 bases spanning the gap. The CDR3 contains 16 residues. Germline assignment: CDR1 LGHNA and CDR2 YSLEER. The DNA for the CDR3 is TGCGCCAGCAGCCAAGATTTGGGGATTCGGATTCATGGCTACACCTTC. Residues: CASSQDLGIRIHGYTF.

V and J are TRBV30 and TRBJ2-3, with D maybe TRBD2 (7 bases). The CDR3 extends over 14 amino acids. Trimming cost V 6 bases and J 2 bases, with 15 bases left between them. Germline lookup yields CDR1 GTSNPN and CDR2 SVGIG (reference sequence). The CDR3 sequence: CACTYGGLTDTQYF. Here the CDR3 DNA reads TGTGCCTGCACCTACGGGGGGCTCACAGATACGCAGTATTTT.

The rearrangement uses TRBV7-9 and TRBJ1-1; 7 bases line up with TRBD1. Losses at the gene ends were 3 bases for V and 7 bases for J; bases not matched to a gene: 11. Germline V CDR1 and CDR2: SEHNR, FQNEAQ (reference sequence). CDR3 size: 15 residues. The CDR3 region has the DNA TGTGCCAGCAGCTTGGGGGACGCGCCAGGGGGTGAAGCTTTCTTT. This codes for CASSLGDAPGGEAFF.

This chain uses TRBV2 with TRBJ1-3; D gene unclear. The CDR3 contains 16 residues. Germline CDR1 reads SNHLY; CDR2 reads FYNNEI. Trimming took 4 bases from V and 0 from J, leaving 13 bases between them. CDR3 residues: CASSGPWFSSGNTIYF. In nucleotides, the CDR3 is TGTGCCAGCAGTGGCCCGTGGTTCTCCTCTGGAAACACCATATATTTT.

The gene calls are TRBV3-1 (or the pseudogene TRBV3-2) and TRBJ1-2, with D possibly matching TRBD1 (6 bases). The CDR3 is 14 amino acids. Per germline, CDR1 LGHDT and CDR2 YNNKEL (reference sequence). V was clipped by 3 bases and J by 8 bases, with 16 bases between them. CDR3 in DNA: TGTGCCAGCAGCCATGCGACAGGTCAATACGGCTACACCTTC. It specifies CASSHATGQYGYTF.

The chain joins TRBV6-6 to TRBJ1-5; perhaps TRBD1 as D (5 bases). The CDR3 loop spans 17 amino acids. Trimming shortened V by 5 bases and J by 0 bases, and 17 bases separated the two germline ends. CDR1 is MNHNY and CDR2 is SVGAGI in the germline V gene (reference sequence). The CDR3: CASSPTGTVYSNQPQHF. The CDR3 DNA is TGTGCCAGCAGTCCCACTGGGACGGTATATAGCAATCAGCCCCAGCATTTT.

V is TRBV5-1 and J is TRBJ1-5, with TRBD1 identical over 7 bases. CDR1 is SGHRS and CDR2 is YFSETQ in the germline V gene. Trimming cost V 2 bases and J 6 bases; bases outside gene matches: 8. The CDR3 covers 15 residues. The CDR3 loop reads CASSFTGERGQPQHF. DNA of the CDR3: TGCGCCAGCAGCTTTACAGGGGAACGGGGTCAGCCCCAGCATTTT.

This clone was seen a single time. The gene calls are TRBV24-1 and TRBJ1-1; D is possibly TRBD1 (5 bases). Germline CDR1 is KGHDR and CDR2 is SFDVKD. The CDR3 sequence is 11 residues long. The V end was cut by 7 bases, the J end by 5 bases, with 7 bases between. For the CDR3, the DNA is TGTGCCACCAGGAAGGGGACTGAAGCTTTCTTT. Amino acids: CATRKGTEAFF.

The chain has TRBV5-8 and TRBJ2-5; a possible D gene is TRBD2 (6 bases). The CDR3 loop spans 16 amino acids. Trimming removed 3 bases at V and 5 bases at J, with 20 bases between. CDR1 and CDR2 (germline): SGHTS, YDEGEE. CDR3 DNA: TGTGCCAGCAGCTCTACGGGAGCCTCAATCTCTGAGACCCAGTACTTC. This translates into CASSSTGASISETQYF.

The chain carries TRBV30 and TRBJ1-2; tentatively, D is TRBD1 (6 bases). The length of the CDR3 is 14 residues. Germline V CDR1 and CDR2: GTSNPN, SVGIG (reference sequence). V lost 3 bases, J lost 6 bases, and 17 bases lay in between. DNA of the CDR3: TGTGCCTGGAGCCAGGGGTGGGGGCACGATGGCTACACCTTC. Amino acids: CAWSQGWGHDGYTF.

The rearrangement joins TRBV10-2 to TRBJ2-5; 8 bases fit TRBD2. V lost 6 bases to trimming and J lost 3 bases; unmatched junction nucleotides: 3. Germline values: CDR1 WSHSY, CDR2 SAAADI. CDR3 length: 13 residues. The CDR3: CASRAAGEETQYF. The CDR3 nucleotides read TGCGCCAGCAGAGCAGCGGGGGAAGAGACCCAGTACTTC.

V usage is TRBV14 and J usage is TRBJ2-1; TRBD2 might be the D (7 bases). The CDR3 loop spans 17 amino acids. Germline CDR1 is SGHDN and CDR2 is FVKESK. Trimming removed 5 bases at V and 6 bases at J, with 23 bases between. Written as DNA, the CDR3 is TGTGCCAGCAGCTCCCGTTTTGGTGGGGGGGCGGGCAATGAGCAGTTCTTC. It specifies CASSSRFGGGAGNEQFF.

This rearrangement joins TRBV14 to TRBJ1-1; D unresolved. The V gene lost 4 bases and the J gene lost 2 bases, with 8 bases spanning the gap. Germline CDR1 SGHDN, CDR2 FVKESK. CDR3 length: 13 amino acids. The CDR3 is CASSRAGNTEAFF. The CDR3 region has the DNA TGTGCCAGCAGCCGGGCAGGCAACACTGAAGCTTTCTTT.

This chain links TRBV5-1 with TRBJ2-3, with D tentatively TRBD1 or TRBD2 (5 bases each). Trimming cost V 4 bases and J 4 bases, with 16 bases left between them. The germline CDR1 and CDR2 sequences are SGHRS and YFSETQ. The CDR3 totals 15 residues. CDR3 region: CASSTRRGAADTQYF. The CDR3 DNA follows: TGCGCCAGCAGCACGCGACGGGGCGCCGCAGATACGCAGTATTTT.

The chain is built from TRBV10-2 and TRBJ1-2; D is unclear. The CDR3 extends over 13 amino acids. Between the trimmed V and J ends, which lost 4 bases and 4 bases, there was a span of 10 bases. Germline V CDR1 and CDR2: WSHSY, SAAADI. Here the CDR3 reads CASSGTETYGYTF. The CDR3, as DNA: TGCGCCAGCAGTGGGACGGAGACCTATGGCTACACCTTC.

The rearrangement joins TRBV2 to TRBJ2-5; tentative D call: TRBD1 (6 bases). V shed 0 bases and J shed 4 bases, with 9 bases lying between them. Germline CDR1 is SNHLY and CDR2 is FYNNEI. The CDR3 spans 14 residues. The CDR3 DNA is TGTGCCAGCAGTGAAGCTAACAGGGCAGAGACCCAGTACTTC. Protein product: CASSEANRAETQYF.

The V call is TRBV19, the J call TRBJ1-3; no reliable D call. Germline assignment: CDR1 LNHDA and CDR2 SQIVND (reference sequence). V dropped 7 bases and J dropped 0 bases, with 4 bases sitting between them. The CDR3 loop spans 12 amino acids. The CDR3 is CASTPSGNTIYF. The CDR3 DNA follows: TGTGCCAGTACCCCCTCTGGAAACACCATATATTTT.

The CDR3 bases are TGTGCCAGCAGCTGGGAACAGGGGGCGTCTGAAGCTTTCTTT. It specifies CASSWEQGASEAFF. The J gene is TRBJ1-1, the V gene TRBV7-9; 9 positions agree with TRBD1. Unmatched junction bases numbered 6, after V lost 4 bases and J lost 6 bases. This CDR3 spans 14 amino acids. The germline V gene encodes CDR1 SEHNR and CDR2 FQNEAQ (reference sequence).

The chain carries TRBV5-6 and TRBJ1-2, with no clear D. Germline CDR1 SGHDT, CDR2 YYEEEE. The CDR3 length is 10 residues. V was pared by 5 bases and J by 6 bases, with 5 bases between. The CDR3 loop is CASSQDGYTF. The CDR3, as DNA: TGTGCCAGCAGTCAGGATGGCTACACCTTC.

This clone was observed a handful of times. This chain links TRBV25-1 with TRBJ1-1; the D gene is possibly TRBD1 (6 bases). CDR1 is MGHDK and CDR2 is SYGVNS in the germline V gene. Trimming stripped 4 bases from V and 0 bases from J, with 12 bases between. CDR3 size: 15 residues. The CDR3 region has the DNA TGTGCCAGCAGTGGGGGGCGGAGCATGAACACTGAAGCTTTCTTT. Amino acid sequence: CASSGGRSMNTEAFF. Based on the CDR3 plus reference TRBV25-1 and TRBJ1-1, the full variable domain is EADIYQTPRYLVIGTGKKITLECSQTMGHDKMYWYQQDPGMELHLIHYSYGVNSTEKGDLSSESTVSRIRTEHFPLTLESARPSHTSQYLCASSGGRSMNTEAFFGQGTRLTVV.